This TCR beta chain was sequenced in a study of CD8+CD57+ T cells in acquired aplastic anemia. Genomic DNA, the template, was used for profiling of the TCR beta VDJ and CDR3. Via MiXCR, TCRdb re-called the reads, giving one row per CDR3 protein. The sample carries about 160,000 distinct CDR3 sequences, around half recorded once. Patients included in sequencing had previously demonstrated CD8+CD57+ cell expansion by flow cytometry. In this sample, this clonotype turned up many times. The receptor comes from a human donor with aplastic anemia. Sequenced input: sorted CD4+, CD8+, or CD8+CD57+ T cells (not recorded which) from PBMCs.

The CDR3 loop is CASSPQVLAGGVGEQYF. The CDR3 DNA is TGTGCCAGCAGTCCCCAGGTCCTAGCGGGAGGAGTGGGCGAGCAGTACTTC. The chain couples TRBV11-2 to TRBJ2-7; 11 nucleotides match TRBD2. The CDR3 is 17 amino acids. Germline lookup yields CDR1 SGHAT and CDR2 FQNNGV. With 6 bases clipped from V and 6 bases from J, the junction kept 16 bases outside the gene matches.